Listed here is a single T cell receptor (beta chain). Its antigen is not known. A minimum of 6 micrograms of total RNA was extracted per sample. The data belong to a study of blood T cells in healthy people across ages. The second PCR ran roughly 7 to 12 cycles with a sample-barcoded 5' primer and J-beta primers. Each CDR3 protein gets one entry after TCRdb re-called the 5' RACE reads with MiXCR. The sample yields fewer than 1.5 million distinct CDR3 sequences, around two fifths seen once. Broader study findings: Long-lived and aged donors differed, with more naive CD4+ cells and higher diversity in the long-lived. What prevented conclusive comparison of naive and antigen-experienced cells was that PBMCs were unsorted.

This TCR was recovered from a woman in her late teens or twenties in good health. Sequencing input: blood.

The CDR3 reads CASSLEVGAYGYTF. CDR3 bases: TGTGCCAGCAGCTTGGAGGTGGGGGCCTACGGCTACACCTTC. The genes are TRBV5-6 and TRBJ1-2, with D perhaps TRBD1 (6 bases). Germline CDR1 is SGHDT and CDR2 is YYEEEE. This CDR3 comprises 14 residues. Trimming left V 0 bases short and J 8 bases short, with 14 bases between.